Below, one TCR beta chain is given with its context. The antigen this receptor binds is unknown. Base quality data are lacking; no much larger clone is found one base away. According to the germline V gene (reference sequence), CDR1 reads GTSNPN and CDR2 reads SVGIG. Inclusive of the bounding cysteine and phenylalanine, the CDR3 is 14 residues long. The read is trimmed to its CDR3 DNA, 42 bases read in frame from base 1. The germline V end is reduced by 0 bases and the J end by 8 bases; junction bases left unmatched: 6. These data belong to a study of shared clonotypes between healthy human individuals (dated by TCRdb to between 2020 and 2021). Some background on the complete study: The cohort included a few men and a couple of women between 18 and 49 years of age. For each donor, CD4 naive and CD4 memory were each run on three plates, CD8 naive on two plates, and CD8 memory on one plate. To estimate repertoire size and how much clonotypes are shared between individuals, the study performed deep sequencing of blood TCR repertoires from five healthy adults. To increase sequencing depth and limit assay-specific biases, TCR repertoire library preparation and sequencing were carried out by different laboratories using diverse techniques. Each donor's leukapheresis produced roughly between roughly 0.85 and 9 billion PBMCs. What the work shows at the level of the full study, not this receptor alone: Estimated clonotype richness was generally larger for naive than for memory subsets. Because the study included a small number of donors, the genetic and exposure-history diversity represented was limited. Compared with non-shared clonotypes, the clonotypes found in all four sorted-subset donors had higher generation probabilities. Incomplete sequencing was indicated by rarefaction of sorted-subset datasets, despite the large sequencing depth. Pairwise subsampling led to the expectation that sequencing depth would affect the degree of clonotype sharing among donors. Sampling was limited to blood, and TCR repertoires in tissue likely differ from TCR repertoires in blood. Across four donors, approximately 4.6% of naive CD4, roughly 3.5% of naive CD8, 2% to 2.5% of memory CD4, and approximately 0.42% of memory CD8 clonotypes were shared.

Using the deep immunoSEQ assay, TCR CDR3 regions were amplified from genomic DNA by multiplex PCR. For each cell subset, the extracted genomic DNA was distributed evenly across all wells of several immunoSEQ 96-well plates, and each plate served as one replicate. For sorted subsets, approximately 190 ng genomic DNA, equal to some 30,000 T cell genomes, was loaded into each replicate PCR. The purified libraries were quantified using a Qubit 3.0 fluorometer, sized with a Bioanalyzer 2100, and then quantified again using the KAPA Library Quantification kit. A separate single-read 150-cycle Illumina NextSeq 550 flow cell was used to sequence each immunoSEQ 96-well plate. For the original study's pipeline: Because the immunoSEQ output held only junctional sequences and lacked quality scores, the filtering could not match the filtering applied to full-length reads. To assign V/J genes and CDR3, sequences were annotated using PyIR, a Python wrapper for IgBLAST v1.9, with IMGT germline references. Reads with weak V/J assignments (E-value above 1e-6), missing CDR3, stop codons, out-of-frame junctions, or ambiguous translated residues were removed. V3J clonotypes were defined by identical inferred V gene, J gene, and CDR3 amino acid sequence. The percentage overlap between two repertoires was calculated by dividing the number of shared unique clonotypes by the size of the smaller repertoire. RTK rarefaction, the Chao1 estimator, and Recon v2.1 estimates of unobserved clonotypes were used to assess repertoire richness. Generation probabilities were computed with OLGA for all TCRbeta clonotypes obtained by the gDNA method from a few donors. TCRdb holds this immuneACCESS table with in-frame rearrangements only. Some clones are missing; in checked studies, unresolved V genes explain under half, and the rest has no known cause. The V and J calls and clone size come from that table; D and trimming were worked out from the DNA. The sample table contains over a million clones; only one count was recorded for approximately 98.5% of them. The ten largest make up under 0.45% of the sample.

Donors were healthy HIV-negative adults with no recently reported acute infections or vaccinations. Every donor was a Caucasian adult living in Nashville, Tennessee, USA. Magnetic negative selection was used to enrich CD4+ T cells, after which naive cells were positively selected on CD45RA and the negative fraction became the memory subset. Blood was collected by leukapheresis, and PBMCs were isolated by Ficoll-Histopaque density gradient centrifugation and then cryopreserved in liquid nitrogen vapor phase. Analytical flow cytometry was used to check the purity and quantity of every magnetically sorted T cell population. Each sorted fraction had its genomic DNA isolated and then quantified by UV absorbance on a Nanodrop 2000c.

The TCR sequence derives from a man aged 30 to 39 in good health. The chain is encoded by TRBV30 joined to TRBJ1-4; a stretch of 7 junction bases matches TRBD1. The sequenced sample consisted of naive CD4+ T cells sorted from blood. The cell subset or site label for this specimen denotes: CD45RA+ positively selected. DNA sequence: TGTGCCTGGAGTGTGTCAGGGGGTGGGGAAAAACTGTTTTTT. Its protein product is CAWSVSGGGEKLFF.